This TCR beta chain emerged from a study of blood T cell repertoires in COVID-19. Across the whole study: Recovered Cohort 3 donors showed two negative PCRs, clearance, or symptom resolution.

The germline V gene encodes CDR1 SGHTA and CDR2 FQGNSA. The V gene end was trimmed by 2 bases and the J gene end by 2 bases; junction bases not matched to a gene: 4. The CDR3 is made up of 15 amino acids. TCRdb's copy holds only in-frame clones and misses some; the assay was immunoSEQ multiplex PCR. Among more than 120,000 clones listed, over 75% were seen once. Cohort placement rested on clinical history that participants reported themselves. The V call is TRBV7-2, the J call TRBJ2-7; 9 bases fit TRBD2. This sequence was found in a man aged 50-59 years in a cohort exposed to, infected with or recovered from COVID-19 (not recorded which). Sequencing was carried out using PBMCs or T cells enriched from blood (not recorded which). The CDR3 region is CASSLRTSVTYEQYF. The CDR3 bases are TGTGCCAGCAGCTTAAGGACTAGCGTTACCTACGAGCAGTACTTC.